The present T cell receptor (beta chain) was sequenced within a study of shared clonotypes between healthy human individuals. Study information: Donors had three CD4 naive, three CD4 memory, two CD8 naive and one CD8 memory plate apiece. Study-wide points: Generally, naive subsets (rather than memory subsets) showed larger estimated richness.

The CDR3 length is 15 residues. J was trimmed by 4 bases and V by 5 bases; bases with no gene match: 10. Germline CDR1 and CDR2: SGHTA and FQGNSA. Details on this clone: Its antigen is undetermined.

Measured with immunoSEQ multiplex PCR; TCRdb has only the in-frame clones, and not every one. The repertoire has over 2 million clones, 92% of them found once; the top ten carry about 0.41%. The TCR was taken from a man younger than 30 in good health. Some clones in this sample may be carry-over from other donors' samples. Sequencing was performed on naive CD4+ T cells from PBMCs. Subset here: CD45RA+ positively selected. The chain has TRBV7-2 and TRBJ1-2; TRBD1 matches at 7 bases. CDR3 sequence (DNA): TGTGCCAGCAGCCCCCGTGAAGGGGGCATCTATGGCTACACCTTC. Translated, it gives CASSPREGGIYGYTF.